This is a list of T cell receptor beta chains from one sample in a study of T cell responses to AZD1222 COVID-19 vaccine. Sequenced by immunoSEQ multiplex PCR; TCRdb stores in-frame clones only, minus some. The sample includes some 130,000 clones, around 84% of them seen just once. Here the sequenced sample was peripheral blood, taken on day 0 of AZD1222 vaccination. The receptors stem from an adult in good health. CDR3s include the opening cysteine and the closing phenylalanine or tryptophan. A D gene is named only where the DNA matches it firmly. Some rows mark clone size as missing; the rest say once, few, many or name a class of expanded clone.

V	size	D	J	CDR3	DNA
TRBV19	few	TRBD1	TRBJ1-3	CASGQADTIYF	TGTGCCAGCGGACAGGCGGACACCATATATTTT
TRBV6-1	NA	NA	TRBJ1-2	CASSESGVYGYTF	TGTGCCAGCAGTGAATCAGGGGTCTATGGCTACACCTTC
TRBV28	NA	NA	TRBJ2-3	CASSSPHDSATQYF	TGTGCCAGCAGTTCCCCCCACGACAGCGCGACGCAGTATTTT
TRBV9	NA	NA	TRBJ2-1	CASSVGPAVLNEQFF	TGTGCCAGCAGCGTAGGTCCAGCGGTCTTGAATGAGCAGTTCTTC
TRBV14	NA	NA	TRBJ1-1	CASSQDLGAEAFF	TGTGCCAGCAGCCAAGACCTGGGGGCTGAAGCTTTCTTT
TRBV7-6	NA	NA	TRBJ1-2	CASSLETAPMYGYTF	TGTGCCAGCAGCTTAGAGACAGCGCCAATGTATGGCTACACCTTC
TRBV6-5	few	NA	TRBJ2-2	CASRGQANTGELFF	TGTGCCAGCCGAGGGCAGGCGAACACCGGGGAGCTGTTTTTT
TRBV7-9	NA	TRBD1	TRBJ2-7	CASRGTGETYEQYF	TGTGCCAGCAGGGGGACAGGGGAAACCTACGAGCAGTACTTC
TRBV19	NA	NA	TRBJ1-2	CASTGTGYGYTF	TGTGCCAGTACGGGGACGGGCTATGGCTACACCTTC
TRBV6-6	NA	NA	TRBJ1-2	CASSYSLREGSVGYTF	TGTGCCAGCAGTTACTCGTTAAGGGAAGGTTCGGTAGGCTACACCTTC
TRBV28	NA	NA	TRBJ2-3	CASGEGSPDTQYF	TGTGCCAGCGGTGAGGGTTCCCCGGATACGCAGTATTTT
TRBV4-2	NA	NA	TRBJ2-1	CASSPPADSYNEQFF	TGTGCCAGCAGCCCCCCTGCCGACTCCTACAATGAGCAGTTCTTC
TRBV11-2	NA	NA	TRBJ2-1	CASSFVGGLPNEQFF	TGTGCCAGCAGCTTCGTTGGCGGGCTGCCTAATGAGCAGTTCTTC
TRBV19	NA	NA	TRBJ2-1	CASSPRGGEFSYNEQFF	TGTGCCAGTAGTCCACGGGGAGGTGAGTTCTCCTACAATGAGCAGTTCTTC
TRBV5-1	NA	NA	TRBJ1-1	CASGAQGYTEAFF	TGCGCCAGCGGCGCCCAGGGATACACTGAAGCTTTCTTT
TRBV19	NA	TRBD2	TRBJ2-1	CASSSAGTRGNNEQFF	TGTGCCAGTAGTAGCGCCGGGACTAGGGGGAACAATGAGCAGTTCTTC
TRBV7-3	NA	NA	TRBJ1-1	CASSLNAGLGTEAFF	TGTGCCAGCAGCTTAAATGCGGGCTTGGGCACTGAAGCTTTCTTT
TRBV6-1	NA	NA	TRBJ2-1	CASSEVRGWEDNEQFF	TGTGCCAGCAGTGAAGTACGAGGCTGGGAGGACAATGAGCAGTTCTTC
TRBV24-1	NA	NA	TRBJ2-3	CATSDPGRGTDTQYF	TGTGCCACCAGTGATCCCGGACGGGGCACAGATACGCAGTATTTT
TRBV6-1	NA	NA	TRBJ1-5	CASSEIKGLNQPQHF	TGTGCCAGCAGTGAAATTAAGGGGCTGAATCAGCCCCAGCATTTT
TRBV20-1	NA	NA	TRBJ2-3	CSASQGGLGQADTQYF	TGCAGTGCTAGTCAGGGGGGGCTGGGGCAGGCAGATACGCAGTATTTT
TRBV4-2	once	NA	TRBJ2-1	CASSYRASAGNEQFF	TGTGCCAGCAGCTACCGGGCCAGCGCGGGCAATGAGCAGTTCTTC
TRBV3-1/TRBV3-2	NA	TRBD2	TRBJ2-1	CASSHLGLAGAHDEQFF	TGTGCCAGCAGCCACCTAGGACTAGCGGGGGCCCATGATGAGCAGTTCTTC
TRBV19	NA	NA	TRBJ2-2	CASSVGGSNTGELFF	TGTGCCAGTAGTGTAGGGGGATCGAACACCGGGGAGCTGTTTTTT
TRBV28	NA	NA	TRBJ2-2	CASRERRTGELFF	TGTGCCAGCCGCGAGCGCCGTACCGGGGAGCTGTTTTTT
TRBV18	NA	NA	TRBJ2-1	CASSPRENSSSYNEQFF	TGTGCCAGCTCACCAAGGGAGAATTCCAGCTCCTACAATGAGCAGTTCTTC
TRBV5-1	NA	NA	TRBJ2-2	CASRTQGAGTGELFF	TGCGCCAGCCGGACACAGGGAGCGGGCACCGGGGAGCTGTTTTTT
TRBV28	NA	TRBD1	TRBJ2-7	CASSVTGGISYEQYF	TGTGCCAGCAGTGTGACAGGGGGCATCTCCTACGAGCAGTACTTC
TRBV7-9	NA	NA	TRBJ1-4	CASSLASRSVANEKLFF	TGTGCCAGCAGCTTAGCCTCGAGAAGTGTGGCTAATGAAAAACTGTTTTTT